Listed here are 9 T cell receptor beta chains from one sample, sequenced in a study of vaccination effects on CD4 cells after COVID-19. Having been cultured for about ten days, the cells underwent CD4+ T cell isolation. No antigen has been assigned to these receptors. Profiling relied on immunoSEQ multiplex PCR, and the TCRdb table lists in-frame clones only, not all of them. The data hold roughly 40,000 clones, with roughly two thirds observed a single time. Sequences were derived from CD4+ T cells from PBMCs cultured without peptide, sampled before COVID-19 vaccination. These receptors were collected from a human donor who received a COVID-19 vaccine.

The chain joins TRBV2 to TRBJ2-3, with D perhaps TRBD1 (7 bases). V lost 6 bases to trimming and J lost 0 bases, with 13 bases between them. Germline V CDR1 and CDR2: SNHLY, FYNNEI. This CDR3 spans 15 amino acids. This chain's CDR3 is CASRKTGTSTDTQYF. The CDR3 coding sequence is TGTGCCAGCAGAAAGACAGGGACTAGCACAGATACGCAGTATTTT.

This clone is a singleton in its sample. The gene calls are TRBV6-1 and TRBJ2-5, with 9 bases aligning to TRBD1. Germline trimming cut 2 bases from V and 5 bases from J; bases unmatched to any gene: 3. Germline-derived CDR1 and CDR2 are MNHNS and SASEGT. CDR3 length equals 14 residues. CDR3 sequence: CASSELGTGETQYF. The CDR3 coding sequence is TGTGCCAGCAGTGAACTGGGGACAGGGGAGACCCAGTACTTC.

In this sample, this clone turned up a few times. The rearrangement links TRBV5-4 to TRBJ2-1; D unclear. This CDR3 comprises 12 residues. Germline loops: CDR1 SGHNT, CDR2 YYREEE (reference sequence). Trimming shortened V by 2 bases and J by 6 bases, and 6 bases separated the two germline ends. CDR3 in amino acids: CASSLGGNEQFF. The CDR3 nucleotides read TGTGCCAGCAGCTTAGGCGGCAATGAGCAGTTCTTC.

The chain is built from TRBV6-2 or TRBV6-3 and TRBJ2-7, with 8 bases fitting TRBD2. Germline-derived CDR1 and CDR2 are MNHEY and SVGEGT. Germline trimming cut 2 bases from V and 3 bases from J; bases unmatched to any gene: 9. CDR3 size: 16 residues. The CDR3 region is CASSYPGRVGFYEQYF. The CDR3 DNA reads TGTGCCAGCAGTTACCCCGGGAGGGTGGGGTTCTACGAGCAGTACTTC.

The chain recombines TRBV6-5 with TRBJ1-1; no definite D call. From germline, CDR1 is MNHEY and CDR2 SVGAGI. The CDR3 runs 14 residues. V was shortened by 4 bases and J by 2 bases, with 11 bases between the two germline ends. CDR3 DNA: TGTGCCAGCAGTTGGGAGCGGGGTAACACTGAAGCTTTCTTT. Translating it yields CASSWERGNTEAFF.

CDR3 loop: CASSLYGEETQYF. In DNA, the CDR3 is TGTGCCAGCAGCTTATATGGTGAGGAGACCCAGTACTTC. The chain employs TRBV7-9 and TRBJ2-5; D ambiguous. Germline CDR1 and CDR2: SEHNR and FQNEAQ (reference sequence). The V and J ends lost 2 bases and 5 bases respectively, with 9 bases between them. The CDR3 covers 13 residues.

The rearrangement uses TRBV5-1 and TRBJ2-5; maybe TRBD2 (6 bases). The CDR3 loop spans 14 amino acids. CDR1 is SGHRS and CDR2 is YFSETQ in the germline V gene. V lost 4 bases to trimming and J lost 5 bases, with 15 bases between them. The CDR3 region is CASSVASASETQYF. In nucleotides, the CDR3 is TGCGCCAGCAGCGTTGCTAGCGCGAGCGAGACCCAGTACTTC.

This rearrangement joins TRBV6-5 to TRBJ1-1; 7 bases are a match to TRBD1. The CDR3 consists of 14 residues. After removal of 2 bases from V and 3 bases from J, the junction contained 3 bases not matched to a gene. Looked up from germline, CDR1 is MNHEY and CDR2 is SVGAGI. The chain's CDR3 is CASSYLGTDTEAFF. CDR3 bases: TGTGCCAGCAGTTACCTAGGGACAGACACTGAAGCTTTCTTT.

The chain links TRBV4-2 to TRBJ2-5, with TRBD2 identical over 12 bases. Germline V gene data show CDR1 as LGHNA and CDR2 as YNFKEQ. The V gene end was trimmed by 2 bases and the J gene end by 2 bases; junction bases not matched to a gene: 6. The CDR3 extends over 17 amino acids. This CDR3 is CASSQNPTSGSQETQYF. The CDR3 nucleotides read TGTGCCAGCAGCCAAAACCCGACTAGCGGGAGTCAAGAGACCCAGTACTTC.